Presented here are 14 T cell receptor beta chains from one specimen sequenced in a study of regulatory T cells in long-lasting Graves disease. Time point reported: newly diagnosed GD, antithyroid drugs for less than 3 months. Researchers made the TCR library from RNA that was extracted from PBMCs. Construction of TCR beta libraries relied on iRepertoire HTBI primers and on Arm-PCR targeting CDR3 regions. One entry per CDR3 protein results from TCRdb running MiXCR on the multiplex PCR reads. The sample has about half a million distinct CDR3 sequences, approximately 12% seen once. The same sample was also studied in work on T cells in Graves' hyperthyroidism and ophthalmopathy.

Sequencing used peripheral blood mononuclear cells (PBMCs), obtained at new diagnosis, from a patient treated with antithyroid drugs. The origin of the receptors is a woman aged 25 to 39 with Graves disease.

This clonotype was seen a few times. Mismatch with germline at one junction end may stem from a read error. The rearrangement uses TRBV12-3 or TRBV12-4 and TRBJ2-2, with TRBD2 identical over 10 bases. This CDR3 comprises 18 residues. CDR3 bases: TGTGCCAGCAGGGGAAGACTAGCGGGTCCTTCGAACACCGGGGAGCTGCTTTTT. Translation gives CASRGRLAGPSNTGELLF.

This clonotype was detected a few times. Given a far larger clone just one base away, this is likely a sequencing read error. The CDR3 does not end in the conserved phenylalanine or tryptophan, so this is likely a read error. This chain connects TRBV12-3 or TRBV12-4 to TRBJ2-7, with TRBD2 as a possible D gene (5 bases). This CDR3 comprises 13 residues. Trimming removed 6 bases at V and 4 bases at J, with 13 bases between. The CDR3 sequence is CASRNPLGYEQYS. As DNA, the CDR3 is TGTGCCAGCAGGAACCCACTAGGATACGAGCAGTACTCC.

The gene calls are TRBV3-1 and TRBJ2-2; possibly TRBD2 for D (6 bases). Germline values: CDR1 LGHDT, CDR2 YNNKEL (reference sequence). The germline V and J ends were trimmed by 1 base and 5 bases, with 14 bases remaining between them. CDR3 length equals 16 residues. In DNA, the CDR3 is TGTGCCAGCAGCCAAGTGGCTAGCGCGGGTACCGGGGAGCTGTTTTTT. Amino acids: CASSQVASAGTGELFF.

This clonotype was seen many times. Here the CDR3 DNA reads TGCAGCGTTGAGGGAACTTATGCAGGTAATGAGCAGTTCTTC. It yields the protein CSVEGTYAGNEQFF. V gene TRBV29-1 combines with J gene TRBJ2-1; D is unclear. Deletions cut 3 bases from V and 7 bases from J, with 16 bases between. Germline loops: CDR1 SQVTM, CDR2 ANQGSEA. The CDR3 consists of 14 residues.

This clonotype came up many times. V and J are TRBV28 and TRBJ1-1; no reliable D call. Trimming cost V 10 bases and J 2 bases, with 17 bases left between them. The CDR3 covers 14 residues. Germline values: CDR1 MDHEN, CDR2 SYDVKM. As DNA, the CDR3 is TGTGCCACCTCTAAGGGCAGGCTAAACACTGAAGCTTTCTTT. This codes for CATSKGRLNTEAFF.

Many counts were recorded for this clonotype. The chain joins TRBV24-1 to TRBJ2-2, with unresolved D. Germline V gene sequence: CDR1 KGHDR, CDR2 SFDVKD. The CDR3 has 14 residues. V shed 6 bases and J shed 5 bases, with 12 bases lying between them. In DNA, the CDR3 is TGTGCCACCAGTAAGGGCAGAGAGACCGGGGAGCTGTTTTTT. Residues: CATSKGRETGELFF.

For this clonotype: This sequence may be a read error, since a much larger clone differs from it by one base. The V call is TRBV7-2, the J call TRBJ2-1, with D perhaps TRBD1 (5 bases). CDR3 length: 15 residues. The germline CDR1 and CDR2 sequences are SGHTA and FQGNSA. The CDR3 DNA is TGTGCCAGCAGCCGGAGTACAGGCCTCTACAATGAGCCGTTCTTC. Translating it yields CASSRSTGLYNEPFF. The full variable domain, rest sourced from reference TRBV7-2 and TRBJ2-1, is GAGVSQSPSNKVTEKGKDVELRCDPISGHTALYWYRQSLGQGLEFLIYFQGNSAPDKSGLPSDRFSAERTGGSVSTLTIQRTQQEDSAVYLCASSRSTGLYNEPFFGPGTRLTVL.

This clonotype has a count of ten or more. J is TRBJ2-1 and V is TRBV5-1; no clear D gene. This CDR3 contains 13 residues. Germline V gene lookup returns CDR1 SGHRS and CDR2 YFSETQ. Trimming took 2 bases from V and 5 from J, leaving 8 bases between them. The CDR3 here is CASSLAPHNEQFF. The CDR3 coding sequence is TGCGCCAGCAGCTTAGCCCCTCACAATGAGCAGTTCTTC.

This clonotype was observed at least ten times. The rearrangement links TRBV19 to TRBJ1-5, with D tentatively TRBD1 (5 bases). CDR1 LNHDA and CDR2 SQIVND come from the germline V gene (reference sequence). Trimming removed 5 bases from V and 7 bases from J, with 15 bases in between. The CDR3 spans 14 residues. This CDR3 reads CASSRTAGRQPQHF. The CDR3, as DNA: TGTGCCAGTAGTCGAACGGCAGGGAGGCAGCCCCAGCATTTT.

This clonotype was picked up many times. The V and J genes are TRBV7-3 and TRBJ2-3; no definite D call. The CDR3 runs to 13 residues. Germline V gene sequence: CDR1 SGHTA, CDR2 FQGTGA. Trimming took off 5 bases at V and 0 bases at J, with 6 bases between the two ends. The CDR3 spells CASSQASTDTQYF. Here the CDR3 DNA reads TGTGCCAGCAGCCAAGCTAGCACAGATACGCAGTATTTT. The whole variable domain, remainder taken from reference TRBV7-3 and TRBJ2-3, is GAGVSQTPSNKVTEKGKYVELRCDPISGHTALYWYRQSLGQGPEFLIYFQGTGAADDSGLPNDRFFAVRPEGSVSTLKIQRTERGDSAVYLCASSQASTDTQYFGPGTRLTVL.

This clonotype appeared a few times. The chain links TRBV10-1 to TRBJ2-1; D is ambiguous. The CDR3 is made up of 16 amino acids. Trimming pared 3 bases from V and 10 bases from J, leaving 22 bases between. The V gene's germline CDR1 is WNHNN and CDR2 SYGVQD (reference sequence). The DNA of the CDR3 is TGCGCCAGCAGTGAAAATCAAGTCGACCTAGGTGGGGAGCAGTTCTTC. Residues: CASSENQVDLGGEQFF.

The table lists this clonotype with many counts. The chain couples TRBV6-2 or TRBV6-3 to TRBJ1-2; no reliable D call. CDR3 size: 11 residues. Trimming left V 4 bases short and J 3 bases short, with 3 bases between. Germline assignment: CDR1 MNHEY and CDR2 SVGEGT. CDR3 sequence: CASSLDYGYTF. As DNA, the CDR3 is TGTGCCAGCAGTTTGGACTATGGCTACACCTTC.

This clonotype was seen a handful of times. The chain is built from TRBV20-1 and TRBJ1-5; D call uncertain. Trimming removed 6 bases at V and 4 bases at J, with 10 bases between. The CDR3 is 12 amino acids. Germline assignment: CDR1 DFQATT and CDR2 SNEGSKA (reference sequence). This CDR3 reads CSALPRNQPQHF. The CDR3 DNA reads TGCAGTGCCTTACCCAGGAATCAGCCCCAGCATTTT.

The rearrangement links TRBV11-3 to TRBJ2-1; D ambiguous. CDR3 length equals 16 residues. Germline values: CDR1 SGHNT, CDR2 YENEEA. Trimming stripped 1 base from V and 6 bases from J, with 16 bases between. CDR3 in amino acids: CASSLVRTRLFNEQFF. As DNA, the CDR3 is TGTGCCAGCAGCTTAGTAAGAACGAGACTCTTCAATGAGCAGTTCTTC.